Ten or more counts support the clone carrying this T cell receptor beta chain. The antigen remains undetermined. A second PCR, run for about 7 to 11 cycles, used a sample-barcoded 5' primer plus a J-beta primer mix. TCRdb fed the 5' RACE reads into MiXCR, producing one record per CDR3 protein. The data contain 700,000 to 850,000 distinct CDR3 sequences, around 34% of them singletons. This sample is drawn from a study of blood T cells in healthy people across ages. Study results and limitations: Roughly linearly, TCR beta diversity per million T cells fell as age increased. Fewer expanded clones and more diversity marked long-lived versus aged donors.

The V gene end was trimmed by 4 bases and the J gene end by 10 bases; junction bases not matched to a gene: 18. The CDR3 is 18 amino acids. CDR1 and CDR2 (germline): SEHNR, FQNEAQ (reference sequence). This TCR was recovered from a man aged 18 to 29 in good health. The sequencing input was blood. The chain carries TRBV7-9 and TRBJ2-1; TRBD2 matches at 11 bases. The CDR3 here is CASSSTTWASGGKGEQFF. The CDR3 DNA is TGTGCCAGCAGCTCTACGACTTGGGCTAGCGGGGGGAAAGGAGAGCAGTTCTTC.